The 14 T cell receptor beta chains below come from one sample, sequenced in a study of T-cell reconstitution after alpha-beta-depleted transplantation in children listed by TCRdb under 2016. Library preparation was by PCR. Sequencing was carried out with an Illumina HiSeq 2500. TCR libraries were prepared with molecular barcoding, using unique molecular identifiers to normalize TCRbeta repertoire quantification. TCRdb took the public reads, trimmed them with fastp at Q25, ran MiXCR for clone calling and kept in-frame beta chains. Identical CDR3 protein sequences are pooled into one entry, listed with their most common genes and DNA. For this sample there are 300,000 to 400,000 distinct CDR3 sequences; 15% to 20% appear just once. The ten largest account for around 38% of the sample. Taken with the paper, the label for treatment or condition translates to: allogeneic hematopoietic cell transplantation with graft depleted of TCRalphabeta T cells and CD19 B cells.

The sequenced sample was PBMCs, mostly from graft donor cells, obtained 360 days after TCRalphabeta/CD19-depleted stem cell transplant. Source of these receptors: a male patient between 2 and 15 years old who had a stem cell transplant for acute lymphoblastic leukemia, so the T cells may come from the graft donor.

This clonotype has a handful of counts. This chain joins TRBV6-1 and TRBJ2-3; 7 bases match TRBD2. This CDR3 region has 13 residues. With 0 bases clipped from V and 7 bases from J, the junction kept 1 base outside the gene matches. Per the germline V gene, CDR1 is MNHNS and CDR2 is SASEGT. The CDR3 sequence is CASSEAGGYTQYF. In nucleotides, the CDR3 is TGTGCCAGCAGTGAAGCGGGGGGGTATACGCAGTATTTT.

The chain has TRBV24-1 and TRBJ2-2; D call uncertain. CDR3 size: 11 residues. The V end was cut by 4 bases, the J end by 8 bases, with 4 bases between. Looked up from germline, CDR1 is KGHDR and CDR2 is SFDVKD. DNA of the CDR3: TGTGCCACCAGTGACCTAGGGGAGCTGTTTTTT. Translating gives CATSDLGELFF.

The chain is built from TRBV9 and TRBJ2-1; 7 bases line up with TRBD2. J gave up 4 bases and V 3 bases, and 7 bases lay outside the gene matches. The CDR3 consists of 15 residues. CDR1 is SGDLS and CDR2 is YYNGEE in the germline V gene. The CDR3, as DNA: TGTGCCAGCAGCGGGGAGGGGAGAGGGTACAATGAGCAGTTCTTC. As protein: CASSGEGRGYNEQFF.

The chain couples TRBV7-9 to TRBJ2-7; D uncertain. Trimming pared 2 bases from V and 0 bases from J, leaving 8 bases between. CDR3 length: 14 amino acids. The V gene's germline CDR1 is SEHNR and CDR2 FQNEAQ (reference sequence). As DNA, the CDR3 is TGTGCCAGCAGCTTACAGGCTAGCTCCTACGAGCAGTACTTC. Translation: CASSLQASSYEQYF.

The chain combines TRBV9 with TRBJ2-1, with a possible D match to TRBD2 (6 bases). V lost 3 bases and J lost 2, with 12 bases in between. The length of the CDR3 is 15 residues. CDR1 and CDR2 from the germline V gene are SGDLS and YYNGEE. The CDR3 nucleotides are TGTGCCAGCAGCGGGGAGGTCGACGCCTACAATGAGCAGTTCTTC. Amino acid sequence: CASSGEVDAYNEQFF.

About this clonotype itself: Given a much more abundant clone one base away, this may be a read error. V is TRBV3-1 and J is TRBJ2-7, with 9 bases identical to TRBD1. The CDR3 loop spans 14 amino acids. Germline trimming cut 1 base from V and 5 bases from J; bases unmatched to any gene: 3. Germline V gives CDR1 LGHDT, CDR2 YNNKEL (reference sequence). The CDR3 sequence is CASSQGQGGDEQYF. The CDR3 region has the DNA TGTGCCAGCAGCCAAGGACAGGGGGGGGACGAGCAGTACTTC.

The rearrangement uses TRBV28 and TRBJ1-5; a weak D match, TRBD1 (6 bases). The germline V and J ends were trimmed by 6 bases and 4 bases, with 16 bases remaining between them. The CDR3 covers 15 residues. Germline CDR1 reads MDHEN; CDR2 reads SYDVKM. CDR3 residues: CASRDNMGTNQPQHF. In nucleotides, the CDR3 is TGTGCCAGCAGGGACAACATGGGGACAAATCAGCCCCAGCATTTT.

This clonotype was counted ten times or more. This chain links TRBV28 with TRBJ1-1; no firm D call. The V and J ends lost 9 bases and 2 bases respectively, with 7 bases between them. The length of the CDR3 is 11 residues. Germline CDR1 is MDHEN and CDR2 is SYDVKM. The CDR3 DNA reads TGTGCCAGTGTGCAAAACACTGAAGCTTTCTTT. This encodes CASVQNTEAFF.

This clonotype has only a few counts. This chain uses TRBV4-2 with TRBJ2-4; D is unclear. V lost 1 base and J lost 6, with 13 bases in between. The germline V gene encodes CDR1 LGHNA and CDR2 YNFKEQ. This CDR3 region has 15 residues. The DNA of the CDR3 is TGTGCCAGCAGCCAAGGAGGAAGGGCCCGAAACATTCAGTACTTC. As protein: CASSQGGRARNIQYF.

There are a few counts of this clonotype. The V call is TRBV30, the J call TRBJ2-3, with TRBD1 matching over 7 bases. Germline CDR1 and CDR2: GTSNPN and SVGIG (reference sequence). The CDR3 runs 13 residues. Trimming at V came to 3 bases and at J to 0 bases, leaving 0 bases not matched to a gene. CDR3 in amino acids: CAWRTGSTDTQYF. The CDR3 DNA sequence: TGTGCCTGGAGGACAGGGAGCACAGATACGCAGTATTTT.

This clonotype was counted at least ten times. The chain couples TRBV4-3 to TRBJ2-7; TRBD1 might be the D (6 bases). Germline CDR1 LGHNA, CDR2 YSLEER. V shed 0 bases and J shed 1 base, with 19 bases lying between them. This CDR3 contains 18 residues. CDR3 DNA: TGCGCCAGCAGCCAAGATCGACAGGACCTTCCCGATTCCTACGAGCAGTACTTC. It encodes CASSQDRQDLPDSYEQYF.

The rearrangement links TRBV20-1 to TRBJ2-1, with D tentatively TRBD2 (6 bases). CDR1 DFQATT and CDR2 SNEGSKA come from the germline V gene (reference sequence). Between the trimmed V and J ends, which lost 6 bases and 0 bases, there was a span of 15 bases. This CDR3 has 15 amino acids. CDR3 sequence (DNA): TGCAGTGCACCCGTTAGCGGCAGCTCCTACAATGAGCAGTTCTTC. It translates to CSAPVSGSSYNEQFF.

The V call is TRBV6-5, the J call TRBJ1-2; D is possibly TRBD1 (6 bases). Trimming shortened V by 4 bases and J by 2 bases, and 23 bases separated the two germline ends. Germline V gene data show CDR1 as MNHEY and CDR2 as SVGAGI. The CDR3 has 18 amino acids. Here the CDR3 reads CASSWAIRGGDPNYGYTF. The CDR3 coding sequence is TGTGCCAGCAGTTGGGCGATCAGGGGAGGGGACCCAAACTATGGCTACACCTTC.

The table lists this clonotype with many counts. The rearrangement joins TRBV27 to TRBJ2-1, with D perhaps being TRBD1 or TRBD2 (5 bases each). CDR1 is MNHEY and CDR2 is SMNVEV in the germline V gene (reference sequence). The CDR3 consists of 15 residues. V lost 8 bases, J lost 5 bases, and 19 bases lay in between. The chain's CDR3 is CASPTRDRENNEQFF. The CDR3 DNA reads TGTGCCAGCCCGACCCGGGACCGCGAAAACAATGAGCAGTTCTTC.